This is a list of T cell receptor beta chains from one sample in a study of OX40 agonist ivuxolimab in advanced cancers. Profiled with immunoSEQ multiplex PCR; TCRdb holds only in-frame clones, not every one. The sample has about 69,000 clones; over 80% are singletons. The specimen was CD4+ or CD8+ T cells sorted from blood, collected in a trial of the OX40 agonist ivuxolimab. These receptors came from an adult with an advanced solid tumor such as melanoma, head and neck, liver or kidney cancer. Both conserved end residues are part of each CDR3. A D gene is named only where the DNA matches it firmly. Only part of the rows carry a size: once, few, many, or a class if the clone is expanded.

J,V,D,size,CDR3,DNA
TRBJ2-7,TRBV7-9,-,-,CASSSVLGIGSRSYEQYF,TGTGCCAGCAGCTCCGTTTTAGGGATAGGCTCCCGCTCCTACGAGCAGTACTTC
TRBJ2-3,TRBV6-5,TRBD2,-,CASSSREREVPDTQYF,TGTGCCAGCAGTTCTCGTGAGCGGGAGGTGCCGGATACGCAGTATTTT
TRBJ2-7,TRBV7-6,TRBD2,-,CASSLAVAGGSYEQYF,TGTGCCAGCAGCTTAGCAGTAGCGGGAGGCTCCTACGAGCAGTACTTC
TRBJ2-5,TRBV7-3,TRBD2,few,CASSSGTSGSETQYF,TGTGCCAGCAGCTCGGGGACTAGCGGGAGTGAGACCCAGTACTTC
TRBJ1-2,TRBV7-8,-,-,CASSLGGKRDGYTF,TGTGCCAGCAGCTTAGGCGGTAAAAGGGATGGCTACACCTTC
TRBJ1-1,TRBV2,-,-,CASSEAVQMNTEAFF,TGTGCCAGCAGTGAAGCGGTACAGATGAACACTGAAGCTTTCTTT
TRBJ2-7,TRBV10-2,TRBD1,-,CASSAIQGTLDEQYF,TGCGCCAGCAGTGCTATACAGGGGACCCTTGACGAGCAGTACTTC
TRBJ2-7,TRBV11-2,-,-,CASSLDLYEQYF,TGTGCCAGCAGCTTAGATCTCTACGAGCAGTACTTC
TRBJ2-3,TRBV2,TRBD1,-,CASSDTGTDPDTQYF,TGTGCCAGCAGTGATACCGGGACAGACCCAGATACGCAGTATTTT
TRBJ2-2,TRBV13,-,-,CASSLSSGGELFF,TGTGCCAGCAGCTTATCGAGTGGCGGGGAGCTGTTTTTT
TRBJ2-1,TRBV4-3,TRBD2,-,CASSRTTSATYNEQFF,TGCGCCAGCAGCCGTACTACTAGCGCGACCTACAATGAGCAGTTCTTC
TRBJ2-1,TRBV27,-,-,CASSLSGGGPIGEQFF,TGTGCCAGCAGTTTATCGGGAGGGGGCCCTATAGGTGAGCAGTTCTTC
TRBJ2-2,TRBV28,-,-,CASSSPTRPGELFF,TGTGCCAGCAGTTCCCCTACTAGGCCCGGGGAGCTGTTTTTT
TRBJ2-3,TRBV9,TRBD2,-,CASSEGTSGTDTQYF,TGTGCCAGCAGCGAGGGGACTAGCGGGACAGATACGCAGTATTTT
TRBJ2-7,TRBV6-1,TRBD1,few,CASSDKTGGSYEQYF,TGTGCCAGCAGTGATAAGACAGGGGGATCCTACGAGCAGTACTTC
TRBJ1-5,TRBV7-2,-,-,CASSLAGGEWPQHF,TGTGCCAGCAGCTTAGCGGGAGGGGAGTGGCCCCAGCATTTT
TRBJ2-7,TRBV6-1,-,-,CASGPSEQYF,TGTGCCAGCGGCCCATCCGAGCAGTACTTC
TRBJ2-1,TRBV27,-,-,CASSQGGLYNEQFF,TGTGCCAGCAGCCAAGGGGGGCTCTACAATGAGCAGTTCTTC
TRBJ2-5,TRBV19,-,-,CASSIVASAPAETQYF,TGTGCCAGTAGTATAGTCGCTAGCGCCCCAGCGGAGACCCAGTACTTC
TRBJ2-7,TRBV19,TRBD2,-,CASRTRLAGLHEQYF,TGTGCCAGTAGAACCAGACTAGCGGGACTTCACGAGCAGTACTTC
TRBJ1-5,TRBV2,-,once,CAPQGRPYSNQPQHF,TGTGCCCCCCAAGGCAGGCCTTATAGCAATCAGCCCCAGCATTTT
TRBJ1-5,TRBV25-1,TRBD1,once,CASSAGGAGSNQPQHF,TGTGCCAGCAGTGCAGGGGGCGCGGGTAGCAATCAGCCCCAGCATTTT
TRBJ2-3,TRBV9,TRBD2,-,CASNIAGASTDTQYF,TGTGCCAGCAACATAGCGGGAGCTAGCACAGATACGCAGTATTTT
TRBJ2-6,TRBV2,-,once,CASRVFRPTGANVLTF,TGTGCCAGCAGGGTCTTCCGGCCAACTGGGGCCAACGTCCTGACTTTC
TRBJ2-1,TRBV27,-,-,CASSLGPGRAINNEQFF,TGTGCCAGCAGTTTAGGGCCCGGTAGAGCAATAAACAATGAGCAGTTCTTC
TRBJ2-5,TRBV9,-,medium-sized,CASSVGAGEETQYF,TGTGCCAGCAGCGTAGGCGCCGGGGAAGAGACCCAGTACTTC
TRBJ1-5,TRBV4-3,TRBD1,once,CASSQDRGQGGNQPQHF,TGCGCCAGCAGCCAAGATCGTGGACAGGGAGGCAATCAGCCCCAGCATTTT
TRBJ2-2,TRBV7-3,TRBD1,once,CASSSSGTGMNTGELFF,TGTGCCAGCAGCTCTTCCGGGACAGGGATGAACACCGGGGAGCTGTTTTTT
TRBJ2-1,TRBV2,-,-,CASSRGYNEQFF,TGTGCCAGCAGCAGGGGCTACAATGAGCAGTTCTTC
TRBJ2-1,TRBV4-3,TRBD1,few,CASSLGTGYNEQFF,TGCGCCAGCAGCCTCGGGACAGGATACAATGAGCAGTTCTTC
TRBJ2-7,TRBV5-1,TRBD1,-,CASSLGQGVVEQYF,TGCGCCAGCAGCCTGGGACAGGGTGTGGTCGAGCAGTACTTC
TRBJ2-1,TRBV25-1,-,-,CASSEGFGSSYNEQFF,TGTGCCAGCAGTGAGGGTTTCGGCAGCTCCTACAATGAGCAGTTCTTC
TRBJ2-5,TRBV7-9,TRBD2,-,CASSRGLAGEKWGETQYF,TGTGCCAGCAGCCGGGGACTAGCGGGAGAAAAGTGGGGAGAGACCCAGTACTTC
TRBJ1-1,TRBV2,-,-,CASRAEKNTEAFF,TGTGCCAGCAGAGCGGAAAAGAACACTGAAGCTTTCTTT
TRBJ2-2,TRBV11-2,TRBD1,-,CASSDPSGTGAGELFF,TGTGCCAGCAGCGACCCTTCCGGGACAGGGGCCGGGGAGCTGTTTTTT
TRBJ2-1,TRBV13,-,-,CATRERSYNEQFF,TGTGCCACCCGGGAGCGCTCCTACAATGAGCAGTTCTTC
TRBJ2-5,TRBV4-3,TRBD2,once,CASSQDLAGANQETQYF,TGCGCCAGCAGCCAAGATTTAGCGGGAGCTAACCAAGAGACCCAGTACTTC
TRBJ2-3,TRBV28,TRBD2,-,CASSLAGETDTQYF,TGTGCCAGCAGTCTAGCGGGAGAGACAGATACGCAGTATTTT
TRBJ2-1,TRBV27,TRBD2,-,CASSLPSGRDEQFF,TGTGCCAGCAGTTTACCTAGCGGGAGGGATGAGCAGTTCTTC
TRBJ2-2,TRBV5-8,-,once,CASSLRGAGELFF,TGTGCCAGCAGCCTAAGGGGGGCCGGGGAGCTGTTTTTT
TRBJ1-1,TRBV15,TRBD1,-,CATSRRQGTEAFF,TGTGCCACCAGCCGCCGACAGGGTACCGAAGCTTTCTTT
TRBJ2-7,TRBV7-9,-,few,CASSLDSLGGEQYF,TGTGCCAGCAGCTTAGATTCCCTAGGAGGCGAGCAGTACTTC
TRBJ2-1,TRBV9,-,-,CASSVDWADEQFF,TGTGCCAGCAGCGTAGACTGGGCCGATGAGCAGTTCTTC
TRBJ2-2,TRBV7-9,-,-,CANLRGSGELFF,TGTGCCAACCTCCGGGGGAGCGGGGAGCTGTTTTTT
TRBJ2-7,TRBV6-5,-,-,CASSYSEERSFYEQYF,TGTGCCAGCAGTTACTCGGAGGAGCGGAGCTTCTACGAGCAGTACTTC